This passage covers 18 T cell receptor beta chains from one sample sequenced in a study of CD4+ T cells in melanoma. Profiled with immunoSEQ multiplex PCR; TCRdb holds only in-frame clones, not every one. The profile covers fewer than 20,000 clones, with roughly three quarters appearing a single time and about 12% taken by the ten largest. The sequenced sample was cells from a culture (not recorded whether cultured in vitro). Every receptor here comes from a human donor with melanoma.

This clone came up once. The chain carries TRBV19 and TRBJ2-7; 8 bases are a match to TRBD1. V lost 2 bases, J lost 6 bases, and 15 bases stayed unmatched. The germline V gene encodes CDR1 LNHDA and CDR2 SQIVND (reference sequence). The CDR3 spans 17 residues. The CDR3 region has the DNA TGTGCCAGTAGTATACGACCCGACAGGGGAACCCCCAGCGAGCAGTACTTC. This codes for CASSIRPDRGTPSEQYF.

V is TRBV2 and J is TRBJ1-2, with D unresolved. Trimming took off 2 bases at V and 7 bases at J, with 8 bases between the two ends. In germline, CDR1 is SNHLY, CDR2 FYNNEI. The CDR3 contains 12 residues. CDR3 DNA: TGTGCCAGCAGTGAATCGGGTTTTGGCTACACCTTC. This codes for CASSESGFGYTF.

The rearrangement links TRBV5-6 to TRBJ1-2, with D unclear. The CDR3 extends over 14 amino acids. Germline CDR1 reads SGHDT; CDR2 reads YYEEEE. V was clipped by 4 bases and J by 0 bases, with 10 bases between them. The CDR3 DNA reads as TGTGCCAGCAGCCCCCCCGGTACTAACTATGGCTACACCTTC. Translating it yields CASSPPGTNYGYTF.

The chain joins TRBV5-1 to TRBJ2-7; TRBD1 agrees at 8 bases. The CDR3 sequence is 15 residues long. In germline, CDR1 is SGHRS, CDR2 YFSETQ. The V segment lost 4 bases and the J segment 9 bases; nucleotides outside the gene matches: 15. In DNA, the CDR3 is TGCGCCAGCAGCCCGCCCGGGACAGGTCCTTTGAGGCAGTACTTC. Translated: CASSPPGTGPLRQYF. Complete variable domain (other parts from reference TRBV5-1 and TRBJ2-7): KAGVTQTPRYLIKTRGQQVTLSCSPISGHRSVSWYQQTPGQGLQFLFEYFSETQRNKGNFPGRFSGRQFSNSRSEMNVSTLELGDSALYLCASSPPGTGPLRQYFGPGTRLTVT.

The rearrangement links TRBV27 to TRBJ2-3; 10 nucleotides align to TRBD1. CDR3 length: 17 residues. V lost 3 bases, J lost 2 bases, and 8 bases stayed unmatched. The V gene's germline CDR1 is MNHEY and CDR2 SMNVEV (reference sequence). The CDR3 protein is CASSFTGTGVFTDTQYF. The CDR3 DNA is TGTGCCAGCAGTTTTACCGGGACAGGGGTTTTCACAGATACGCAGTATTTT.

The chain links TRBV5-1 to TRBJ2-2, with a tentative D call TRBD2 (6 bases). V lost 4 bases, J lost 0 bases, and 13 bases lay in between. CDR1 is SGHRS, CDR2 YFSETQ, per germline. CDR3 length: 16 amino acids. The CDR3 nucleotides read TGCGCCAGCAGCCGCGGGACGGGGGCGAACACCGGGGAGCTGTTTTTT. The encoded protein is CASSRGTGANTGELFF.

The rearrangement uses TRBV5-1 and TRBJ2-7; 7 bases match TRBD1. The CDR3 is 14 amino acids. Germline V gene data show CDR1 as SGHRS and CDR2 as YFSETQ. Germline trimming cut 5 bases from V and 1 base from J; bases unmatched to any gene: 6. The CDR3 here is CASRYRGGSYEQYF. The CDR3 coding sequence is TGCGCCAGCAGGTACAGGGGCGGGTCCTACGAGCAGTACTTC. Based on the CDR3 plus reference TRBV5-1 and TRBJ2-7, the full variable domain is KAGVTQTPRYLIKTRGQQVTLSCSPISGHRSVSWYQQTPGQGLQFLFEYFSETQRNKGNFPGRFSGRQFSNSRSEMNVSTLELGDSALYLCASRYRGGSYEQYFGPGTRLTVT.

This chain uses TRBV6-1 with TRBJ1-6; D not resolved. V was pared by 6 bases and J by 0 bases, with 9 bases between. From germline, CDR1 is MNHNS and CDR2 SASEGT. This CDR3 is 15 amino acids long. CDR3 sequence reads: CASSRSSSYNSPLHF. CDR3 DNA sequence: TGTGCCAGCAGCCGGTCGAGCTCCTATAATTCACCCCTCCACTTT.

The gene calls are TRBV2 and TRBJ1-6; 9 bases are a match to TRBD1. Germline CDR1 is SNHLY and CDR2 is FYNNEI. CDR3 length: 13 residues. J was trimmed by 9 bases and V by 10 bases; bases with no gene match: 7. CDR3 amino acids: CATGTGKISPLHF. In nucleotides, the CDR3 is TGTGCCACGGGGACAGGGAAGATTTCACCCCTCCACTTT.

For the CDR3, the DNA is TGTGCCAGCAGCTTAGGGGGGGGCGGACAAGAGACCCAGTACTTC. The encoded protein is CASSLGGGGQETQYF. V is TRBV7-7 and J is TRBJ2-5; tentatively, D is TRBD2 (7 bases). In germline, CDR1 is SSHAT, CDR2 FNYEAQ (reference sequence). V dropped 1 base and J dropped 2 bases, with 11 bases sitting between them. CDR3 length: 15 amino acids.

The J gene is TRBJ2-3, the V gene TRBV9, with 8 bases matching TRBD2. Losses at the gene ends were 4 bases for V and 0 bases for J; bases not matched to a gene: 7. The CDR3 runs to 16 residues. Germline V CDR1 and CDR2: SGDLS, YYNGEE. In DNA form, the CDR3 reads TGTGCCAGCAGCCCCCGCGGGACTAGAAGCACAGATACGCAGTATTTT. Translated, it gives CASSPRGTRSTDTQYF. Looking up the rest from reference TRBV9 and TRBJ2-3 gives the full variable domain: DSGVTQTPKHLITATGQRVTLRCSPRSGDLSVYWYQQSLDQGLQFLIQYYNGEERAKGNILERFSAQQFPDLHSELNLSSLELGDSALYFCASSPRGTRSTDTQYFGPGTRLTVL.

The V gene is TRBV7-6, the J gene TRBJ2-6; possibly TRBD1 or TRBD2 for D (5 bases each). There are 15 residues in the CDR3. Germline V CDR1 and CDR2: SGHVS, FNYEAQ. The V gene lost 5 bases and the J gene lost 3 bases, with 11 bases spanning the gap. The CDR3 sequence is CASSPTGRGANVLTF. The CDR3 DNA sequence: TGTGCCAGCAGCCCGACGGGACGTGGGGCCAACGTCCTGACTTTC.

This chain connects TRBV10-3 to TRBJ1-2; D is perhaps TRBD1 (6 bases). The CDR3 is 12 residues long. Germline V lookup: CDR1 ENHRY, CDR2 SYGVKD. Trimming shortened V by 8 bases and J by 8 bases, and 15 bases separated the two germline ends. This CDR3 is CAIGGGPPGYTF. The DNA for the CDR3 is TGTGCCATCGGGGGGGGGCCCCCAGGCTACACCTTC.

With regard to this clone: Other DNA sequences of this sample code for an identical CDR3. The CDR3 spells CASSLGGRVEQYF. The CDR3 DNA follows: TGTGCCAGCAGCTTGGGGGGGAGGGTCGAGCAGTACTTC. The chain couples TRBV7-9 to TRBJ2-7, with 7 bases identical to TRBD2. Unmatched junction bases numbered 5, after V lost 3 bases and J lost 6 bases. The CDR3 consists of 13 residues. Germline lookup yields CDR1 SEHNR and CDR2 FQNEAQ (reference sequence).

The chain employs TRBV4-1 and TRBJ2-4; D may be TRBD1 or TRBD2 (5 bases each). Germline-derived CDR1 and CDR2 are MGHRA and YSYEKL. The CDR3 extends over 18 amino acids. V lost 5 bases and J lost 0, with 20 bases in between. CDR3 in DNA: TGCGCCAGCAGCTCGGGGTCCCGACAGACCTTAGCCAAAAACATTCAGTACTTC. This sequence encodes CASSSGSRQTLAKNIQYF.

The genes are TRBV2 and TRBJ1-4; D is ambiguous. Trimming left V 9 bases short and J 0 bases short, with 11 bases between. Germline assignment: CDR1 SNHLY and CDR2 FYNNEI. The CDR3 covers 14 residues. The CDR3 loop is CASQQYSTNEKLFF. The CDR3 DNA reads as TGTGCCAGTCAGCAGTATTCAACTAATGAAAAACTGTTTTTT.

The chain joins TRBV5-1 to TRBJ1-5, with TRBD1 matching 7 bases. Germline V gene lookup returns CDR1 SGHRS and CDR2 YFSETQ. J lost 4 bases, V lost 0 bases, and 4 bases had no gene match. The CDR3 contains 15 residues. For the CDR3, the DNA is TGCGCCAGCAGCTTGGGGGACAGCAAGAATCAGCCCCAGCATTTT. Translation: CASSLGDSKNQPQHF. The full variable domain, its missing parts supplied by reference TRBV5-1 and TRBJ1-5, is KAGVTQTPRYLIKTRGQQVTLSCSPISGHRSVSWYQQTPGQGLQFLFEYFSETQRNKGNFPGRFSGRQFSNSRSEMNVSTLELGDSALYLCASSLGDSKNQPQHFGDGTRLSIL.

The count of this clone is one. CDR3 coding DNA: TGTGCCAGCAGCTCCAGACAGGGAGGGAATGAGCAGTTCTTC. This codes for CASSSRQGGNEQFF. This rearrangement joins TRBV7-2 to TRBJ2-1; either TRBD1 or TRBD2 may supply D (7 bases each). V lost 4 bases and J lost 7, with 14 bases in between. The CDR3 runs 14 residues. Germline values: CDR1 SGHTA, CDR2 FQGNSA.